One sample yielded the 24 T cell receptor beta chains listed below, sequenced in a study of blood T cell repertoires in COVID-19. The repertoire was sequenced with immunoSEQ multiplex PCR; TCRdb's copy has only in-frame clones and lacks some. The table lists approximately 98,000 clones, approximately 70% of them singletons. The sequenced sample was peripheral blood. All receptors derive from a woman aged 40-49 years with acute or convalescent COVID-19.

The chain couples TRBV2 to TRBJ2-3, with D possibly TRBD1 on 6 matching bases. Trimming cost V 8 bases and J 5 bases, with 17 bases left between them. The CDR3 runs 14 residues. The germline V gene has CDR1 SNHLY and CDR2 FYNNEI. CDR3 nucleotides: TGTGCCAGCCCACGGTCGTCAGGGGAAGATACGCAGTATTTT. The encoded protein is CASPRSSGEDTQYF.

The chain links TRBV27 to TRBJ1-3, with 9 bases aligning to TRBD1. Germline loops: CDR1 MNHEY, CDR2 SMNVEV (reference sequence). V shed 6 bases and J 2 bases; nucleotides not matched to a gene: 2. CDR3 size: 14 residues. Here the CDR3 DNA reads TGTGCCAGCAGGAGGACAGGGGCTGGAAACACCATATATTTT. It yields the protein CASRRTGAGNTIYF.

Worth noting for this clone: The same CDR3 can be traced to other DNA sequences in this sample. This chain uses TRBV20-1 with TRBJ1-1; 7 nucleotides agree with TRBD1. Germline assignment: CDR1 DFQATT and CDR2 SNEGSKA (reference sequence). The CDR3 extends over 10 amino acids. Trimming cost V 6 bases and J 8 bases; bases outside gene matches: 3. The DNA of the CDR3 is TGCAGTGCAAGACAGGGAGAAGCTTTCTTT. Translating it yields CSARQGEAFF.

This rearrangement joins TRBV6-4 to TRBJ2-2; TRBD1 might be the D (6 bases). V was shortened by 4 bases and J by 5 bases, with 17 bases between the two germline ends. The germline gives CDR1 MRHNA, CDR2 SNTAGT. CDR3 length: 16 residues. CDR3 bases: TGTGCCAGCAGTGCCTGGGGGCAGGGTGAGACCGGGGAGCTGTTTTTT. Amino acids: CASSAWGQGETGELFF.

This clone was seen more than once but under ten times. The gene calls are TRBV12-3 or TRBV12-4 and TRBJ1-4, with D perhaps matching TRBD1 (6 bases). The CDR3 contains 12 residues. V was cut by 3 bases and J by 8 bases, with 7 bases left in between. This CDR3 reads CASSFTGEKLFF. The CDR3 DNA follows: TGTGCCAGCAGTTTTACAGGGGAAAAACTGTTTTTT.

The chain couples TRBV5-4 to TRBJ1-6; 7 bases fit TRBD1. After removal of 3 bases from V and 8 bases from J, the junction contained 8 bases not matched to a gene. The CDR3 is 15 residues long. Germline V gene sequence: CDR1 SGHNT, CDR2 YYREEE (reference sequence). The CDR3 nucleotides are TGTGCCAGCAGCTCTCGACAGGGTGCGTATTCACCCCTCCACTTT. Its protein product is CASSSRQGAYSPLHF.

The chain uses TRBV5-4 and TRBJ2-2; 16 bases are a match to TRBD2. The ends lost 4 bases at V and 7 bases at J; junction bases unmatched: 10. Germline V gene data show CDR1 as SGHNT and CDR2 as YYREEE (reference sequence). This CDR3 comprises 18 residues. In DNA form, the CDR3 reads TGTGCCAGCAGCCAGGGACTAGCGGGGGGGCCAGGGATCGGGGAGCTGTTTTTT. Amino acids: CASSQGLAGGPGIGELFF.

J is TRBJ2-3 and V is TRBV3-1 (or the pseudogene TRBV3-2); 9 bases are shared with TRBD1. In germline, CDR1 is LGHDT, CDR2 YNNKEL (reference sequence). This CDR3 has 15 residues. Losses at the gene ends were 4 bases for V and 6 bases for J; bases not matched to a gene: 8. CDR3: CASSPGQGEWDTQYF. The CDR3 DNA reads as TGTGCCAGCAGCCCGGGACAGGGTGAATGGGATACGCAGTATTTT.

The chain has TRBV9 and TRBJ1-3; D is uncertain. The CDR3 is 15 amino acids. From germline, CDR1 is SGDLS and CDR2 YYNGEE. V lost 3 bases to trimming and J lost 0 bases, with 10 bases between them. The CDR3 nucleotides read TGTGCCAGCAGCGGGGCAGCCAGCTCTGGAAACACCATATATTTT. Encoded protein: CASSGAASSGNTIYF.

The sample holds a few counts of this clone. This sequence joins TRBV29-1 and TRBJ2-7, with 7 bases that match TRBD1. Germline loops: CDR1 SQVTM, CDR2 ANQGSEA. This CDR3 comprises 12 residues. Unmatched junction bases numbered 5, after V lost 7 bases and J lost 2 bases. The CDR3 bases are TGCAGCGGGGGACAGTCGACCTACGAGCAGTACTTC. Amino acid sequence: CSGGQSTYEQYF.

The chain recombines TRBV11-1 with TRBJ1-2, with unresolved D. V was trimmed by 4 bases and J by 5 bases, leaving 11 bases between them. The CDR3 runs 13 residues. Germline V CDR1 and CDR2: SGHAT, FQDESV (reference sequence). CDR3 sequence: CASSSGRGYGYTF. The CDR3 DNA follows: TGTGCCAGCAGCTCCGGGCGGGGTTATGGCTACACCTTC.

The chain has TRBV11-3 and TRBJ2-2; D is unclear. Trimming removed 0 bases from V and 1 base from J, with 3 bases in between. This CDR3 comprises 14 residues. Germline V gene sequence: CDR1 SGHNT, CDR2 YENEEA. Here the CDR3 reads CASSLDGNTGELFF. The DNA of the CDR3 is TGTGCCAGCAGCTTAGACGGGAACACCGGGGAGCTGTTTTTT.

The CDR3 here is CASSLGHRALSGNTIYF. DNA of the CDR3: TGTGCCAGCAGCCTAGGGCACAGGGCGCTCTCTGGAAACACCATATATTTT. This chain connects TRBV11-2 to TRBJ1-3, with D maybe TRBD1 (6 bases). The CDR3 covers 17 residues. Germline V lookup: CDR1 SGHAT, CDR2 FQNNGV. Trimming removed 5 bases at V and 0 bases at J, with 17 bases between.

This chain uses TRBV28 with TRBJ2-4, with 7 bases matching TRBD1. V lost 0 bases, J lost 4 bases, and 6 bases stayed unmatched. The germline V gene encodes CDR1 MDHEN and CDR2 SYDVKM. The CDR3 consists of 16 residues. The CDR3, as DNA: TGTGCCAGCAGTTTATGGGCGACAGGGAGAAAAAACATTCAGTACTTC. It specifies CASSLWATGRKNIQYF.

V gene TRBV3-1 (or the pseudogene TRBV3-2) combines with J gene TRBJ2-1; TRBD2 agrees at 15 bases. The CDR3 is 19 amino acids. Looked up from germline, CDR1 is LGHDT and CDR2 is YNNKEL (reference sequence). After removal of 4 bases from V and 6 bases from J, the junction contained 13 bases not matched to a gene. The CDR3, as DNA: TGTGCCAGCAGCCCTTGGGGACTAGCGGGGGGCGTGGTTCGCAATGAGCAGTTCTTC. Amino acids: CASSPWGLAGGVVRNEQFF.

On this clone itself: Distinct nucleotide sequences in the sample also encode this CDR3. V gene TRBV5-1 combines with J gene TRBJ2-3, with TRBD1 as a possible D gene (6 bases). The CDR3 totals 14 residues. The V gene lost 4 bases and the J gene lost 2 bases, with 11 bases spanning the gap. CDR1 SGHRS and CDR2 YFSETQ come from the germline V gene. CDR3 sequence reads: CASSLGQFTDTQYF. The CDR3, as DNA: TGCGCCAGCAGCCTCGGACAGTTCACAGATACGCAGTATTTT.

This sequence joins TRBV7-6 and TRBJ1-4; D gene ambiguous. In germline, CDR1 is SGHVS, CDR2 FNYEAQ. Deletions cut 1 base from V and 10 bases from J, with 25 bases between. The CDR3 runs to 18 residues. The CDR3 region has the DNA TGTGCCAGCAGCTTAGGAAGACCAGTCGGGAAAACATTGGGAAAACTGTTTTTT. Its translation: CASSLGRPVGKTLGKLFF. The entire variable domain, with the rest obtained from reference TRBV7-6 and TRBJ1-4, is as follows: GAGVSQSPRYKVTKRGQDVALRCDPISGHVSLYWYRQALGQGPEFLTYFNYEAQQDKSGLPNDRFSAERPEGSISTLTIQRTEQRDSAMYRCASSLGRPVGKTLGKLFFGSGTQLSVL.

There are a few counts of this clone. V is TRBV12-5 and J is TRBJ2-1; 10 bases are shared with TRBD1. Germline values: CDR1 LGHNT, CDR2 FRNRAP. The ends lost 6 bases at V and 5 bases at J; junction bases unmatched: 1. The CDR3 has 13 residues. CDR3 sequence reads: CASGGTGDNEQFF. The CDR3 DNA sequence: TGTGCTAGTGGGGGGACAGGGGACAATGAGCAGTTCTTC.

This chain joins TRBV7-2 and TRBJ1-3, with 8 bases lining up with TRBD1. The germline gives CDR1 SGHTA, CDR2 FQGNSA. J gave up 3 bases and V 5 bases, and 6 bases lay outside the gene matches. This CDR3 has 15 residues. The CDR3: CASSITGGVGNTIYF. In nucleotides, the CDR3 is TGTGCCAGCAGCATTACAGGGGGGGTTGGAAACACCATATATTTT.

This rearrangement joins TRBV7-3 to TRBJ2-5; D uncertain. The CDR3 extends over 13 amino acids. Trimming took off 5 bases at V and 4 bases at J, with 11 bases between the two ends. Per germline, CDR1 SGHTA and CDR2 FQGTGA. The DNA of the CDR3 is TGTGCCAGCAGCCTATCCCTTGGAGAGACCCAGTACTTC. Its translation is CASSLSLGETQYF.

The chain is built from TRBV27 and TRBJ1-6; D not certain. Germline CDR1 MNHEY, CDR2 SMNVEV (reference sequence). V lost 6 bases and J lost 3, with 6 bases in between. This CDR3 spans 13 amino acids. The CDR3 loop reads CASSRLYNSPLHF. The CDR3 nucleotides are TGTGCCAGCAGCAGGCTCTATAATTCACCCCTCCACTTT.

This sequence joins TRBV9 and TRBJ2-5, with a possible D match to TRBD2 (6 bases). Germline CDR1 SGDLS, CDR2 YYNGEE. The V end was cut by 2 bases, the J end by 3 bases, with 11 bases between. The CDR3 contains 14 residues. CDR3 amino acids: CASSVGGNKETQYF. CDR3 DNA sequence: TGTGCCAGCAGCGTGGGGGGAAACAAAGAGACCCAGTACTTC.

The chain carries TRBV28 and TRBJ1-2; 12 positions agree with TRBD1. Germline V gives CDR1 MDHEN, CDR2 SYDVKM. The CDR3 is 16 amino acids. J was trimmed by 8 bases and V by 6 bases; bases with no gene match: 13. The CDR3, as DNA: TGTGCCAGCAGGCCAACCCCGGGACAGGGGGCGGAAGGCTACACCTTC. As protein: CASRPTPGQGAEGYTF.

This sequence joins TRBV7-3 and TRBJ2-5, with 8 bases that match TRBD2. The CDR3 covers 15 residues. V shed 2 bases, J shed 5 bases, and the junction held 7 bases outside the gene matches. From germline, CDR1 is SGHTA and CDR2 FQGTGA. The CDR3 spells CASSLAGGREETQYF. The CDR3 DNA is TGTGCCAGCAGCTTAGCGGGGGGAAGGGAGGAGACCCAGTACTTC.